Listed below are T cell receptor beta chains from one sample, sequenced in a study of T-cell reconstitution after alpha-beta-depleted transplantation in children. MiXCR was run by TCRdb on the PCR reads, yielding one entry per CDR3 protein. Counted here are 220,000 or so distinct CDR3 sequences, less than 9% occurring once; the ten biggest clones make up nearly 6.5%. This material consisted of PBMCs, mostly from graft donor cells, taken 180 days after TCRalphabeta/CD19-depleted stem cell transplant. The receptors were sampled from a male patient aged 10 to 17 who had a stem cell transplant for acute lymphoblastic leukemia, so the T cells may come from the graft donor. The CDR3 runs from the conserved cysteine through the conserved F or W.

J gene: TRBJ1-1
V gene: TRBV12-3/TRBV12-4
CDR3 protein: CASSPGPSFTAFF

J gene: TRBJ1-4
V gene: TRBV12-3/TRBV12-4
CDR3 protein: CASSRRGEKLFF

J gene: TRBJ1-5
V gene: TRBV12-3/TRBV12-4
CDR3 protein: CASSPGQGAVSGNQPQHF

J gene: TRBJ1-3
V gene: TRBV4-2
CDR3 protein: CASSQELGADTIYF

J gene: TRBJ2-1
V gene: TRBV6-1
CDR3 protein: CASSDPGAYNEQFF

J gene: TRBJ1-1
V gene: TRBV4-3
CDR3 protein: CASSQVPATEAFF

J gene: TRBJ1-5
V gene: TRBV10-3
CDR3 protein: CAISDGGGANQPQHF

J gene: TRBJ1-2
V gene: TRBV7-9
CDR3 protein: CASSLKDSYGYTF

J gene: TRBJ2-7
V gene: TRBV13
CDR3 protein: CASSLEYRGLNEQYF

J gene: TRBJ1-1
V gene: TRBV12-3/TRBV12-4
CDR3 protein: CASTPDRSPTEAFF

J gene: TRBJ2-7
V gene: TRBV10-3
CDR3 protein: CAIRLTSGSYEQYF

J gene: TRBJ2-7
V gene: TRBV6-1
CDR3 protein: CASSLAGGQGEQYF

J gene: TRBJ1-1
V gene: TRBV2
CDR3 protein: CASSDWAEAFF

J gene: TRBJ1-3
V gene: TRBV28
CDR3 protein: CASSRQGRSGNTIYF

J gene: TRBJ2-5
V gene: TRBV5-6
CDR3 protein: CASSSEFQETQYF

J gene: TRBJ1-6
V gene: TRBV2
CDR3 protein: CAFSLHFMGDRGNSPLHF

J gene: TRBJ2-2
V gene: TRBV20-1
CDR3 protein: CSAIRDRGAGELFF

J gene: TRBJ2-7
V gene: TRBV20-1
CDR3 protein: CSAKREGVRPLYEQYF

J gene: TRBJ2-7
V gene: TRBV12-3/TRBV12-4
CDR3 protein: CASTRGLGRDEQYF

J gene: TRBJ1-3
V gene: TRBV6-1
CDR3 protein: CACGQSTGNTIYF

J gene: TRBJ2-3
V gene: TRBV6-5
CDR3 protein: CASSYRVSGAVTDTQYF

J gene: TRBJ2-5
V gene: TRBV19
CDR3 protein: CASRRTGTQETQYF

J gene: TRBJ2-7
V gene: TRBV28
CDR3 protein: CASSRQGANYEQYF

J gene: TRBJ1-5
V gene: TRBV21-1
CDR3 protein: CASSKARTSKGHSNQPQHF

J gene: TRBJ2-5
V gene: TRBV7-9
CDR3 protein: CASSPAGPEITQYF

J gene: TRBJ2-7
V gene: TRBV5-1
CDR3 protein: CASSLEWVGLAEGYEQYF

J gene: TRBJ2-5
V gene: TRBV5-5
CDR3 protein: CASSVLGGKETQYF

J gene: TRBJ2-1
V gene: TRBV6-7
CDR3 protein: CQRTSGREAYNEQFF

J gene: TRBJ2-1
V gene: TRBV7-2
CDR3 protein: CASSLRESIEQFF

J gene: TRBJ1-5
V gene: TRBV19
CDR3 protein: CASSTDRAAYSNQPQHF

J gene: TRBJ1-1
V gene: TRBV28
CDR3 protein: CASSLTFQWNTEAFF